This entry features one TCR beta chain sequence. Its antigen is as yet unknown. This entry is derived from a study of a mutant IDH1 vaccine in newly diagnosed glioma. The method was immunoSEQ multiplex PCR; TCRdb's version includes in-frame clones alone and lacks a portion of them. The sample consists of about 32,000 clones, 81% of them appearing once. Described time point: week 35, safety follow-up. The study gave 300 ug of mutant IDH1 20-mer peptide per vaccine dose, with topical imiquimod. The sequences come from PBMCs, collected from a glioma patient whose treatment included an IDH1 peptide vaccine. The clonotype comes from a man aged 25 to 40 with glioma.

The CDR3 protein is CASSPPGQGQPQHF. The CDR3 bases are TGTGCCAGCTCACCACCTGGACAAGGTCAGCCCCAGCATTTT. The genes are TRBV18 and TRBJ1-5; D possibly corresponds to TRBD1 (5 bases). Trimming left V 0 bases short and J 6 bases short, with 9 bases between. Germline V lookup: CDR1 KGHSH, CDR2 LQKENI. The CDR3 consists of 14 residues.